The present T cell receptor (beta chain) was sequenced within a study of tissue T cells after allogeneic stem cell transplantation. Libraries were prepared by immunoSEQ multiplex PCR; TCRdb keeps only in-frame clonotypes and omits some of them. The sample carries fewer than 2,000 clones, 60% to 85% recorded once. CDR3 length equals 14 residues. V gave up 4 bases and J gave up 0 bases, with 10 bases separating them. Germline V gene lookup returns CDR1 LGHNA and CDR2 YNFKEQ. Sequencing used colon tissue, obtained at autopsy. The source is a male patient aged 40 to 70 with steroid-refractory graft-versus-host disease after an allogeneic stem cell transplant. A share of the T cells may be of graft donor origin. The gene calls are TRBV4-2 and TRBJ2-7; D possibly corresponds to TRBD1 (6 bases). The CDR3 bases are TGTGCCAGCAGCCGGAACAGGGACTCCTACGAGCAGTACTTC. This encodes CASSRNRDSYEQYF.